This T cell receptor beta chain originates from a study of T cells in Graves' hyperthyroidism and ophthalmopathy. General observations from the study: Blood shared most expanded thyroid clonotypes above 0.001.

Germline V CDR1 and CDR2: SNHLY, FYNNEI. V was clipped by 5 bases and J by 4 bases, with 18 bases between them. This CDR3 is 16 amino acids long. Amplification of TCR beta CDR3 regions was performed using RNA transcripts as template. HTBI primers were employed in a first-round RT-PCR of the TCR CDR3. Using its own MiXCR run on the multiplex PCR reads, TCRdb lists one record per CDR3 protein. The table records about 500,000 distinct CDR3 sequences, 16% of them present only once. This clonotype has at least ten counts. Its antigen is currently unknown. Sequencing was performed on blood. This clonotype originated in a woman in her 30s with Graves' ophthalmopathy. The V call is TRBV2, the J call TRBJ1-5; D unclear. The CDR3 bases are TGTGCCAGCAGTCCGGGAGGTCAGTCGACGAATCAGCCCCAGCATTTT. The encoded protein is CASSPGGQSTNQPQHF.